One and the same sample provided the 15 T cell receptor beta chains below, sequenced in a study of T cell changes during pregnancy in multiple sclerosis. Produced via immunoSEQ multiplex PCR; TCRdb's table is partial and in-frame only. The sample contains more than 35,000 clones, 94% of which appear only once. Here the sequenced sample was CD4+ T cells from peripheral blood mononuclear cells, taken in the second trimester of pregnancy. Every receptor here comes from a female donor with multiple sclerosis, enrolled in a pregnancy study.

The chain joins TRBV11-2 to TRBJ1-2; 9 nucleotides agree with TRBD1. The CDR3 is 14 amino acids. V was clipped by 1 base and J by 8 bases; unmatched bases: 5. From germline, CDR1 is SGHAT and CDR2 FQNNGV. The CDR3 sequence: CASSLAGTGKGYTF. In DNA form, the CDR3 reads TGTGCCAGCAGCTTAGCAGGGACAGGGAAAGGCTACACCTTC.

The chain links TRBV29-1 to TRBJ2-3, with 8 bases aligning to TRBD2. The CDR3 loop spans 14 amino acids. Germline CDR1 reads SQVTM; CDR2 reads ANQGSEA. The V and J ends lost 4 bases and 1 base, in that order; junction bases with no gene match: 4. The CDR3, as DNA: TGCAGCGTTGGTCGTAGCGGGGGCACAGATACGCAGTATTTT. It codes for CSVGRSGGTDTQYF.

This chain joins TRBV7-9 and TRBJ2-7; TRBD1 is a possible D gene (7 bases). V was clipped by 5 bases and J by 3 bases, with 17 bases between them. There are 15 residues in the CDR3. Per germline, CDR1 SEHNR and CDR2 FQNEAQ (reference sequence). The CDR3 coding sequence is TGTGCCAGCAGCCTTTCAGGGGGGATAGGCTACGAGCAGTACTTC. Its translation is CASSLSGGIGYEQYF. Supplemented by reference TRBV7-9 and TRBJ2-7, the full variable domain reads DTGVSQNPRHKITKRGQNVTFRCDPISEHNRLYWYRQTLGQGPEFLTYFQNEAQLEKSRLLSDRFSAERPKGSFSTLEIQRTEQGDSAMYLCASSLSGGIGYEQYFGPGTRLTVT.

V usage is TRBV30 and J usage is TRBJ2-3; D might be TRBD2 (5 bases). V gave up 0 bases and J gave up 3 bases, with 10 bases separating them. The CDR3 length is 14 residues. From germline, CDR1 is GTSNPN and CDR2 SVGIG (reference sequence). This CDR3 reads CAWSVSSETDTQYF. The CDR3 nucleotides are TGTGCCTGGAGTGTCAGTAGCGAAACAGATACGCAGTATTTT.

The chain has TRBV4-2 and TRBJ1-2; 7 bases align to TRBD1. CDR3 length: 16 amino acids. The V gene's germline CDR1 is LGHNA and CDR2 YNFKEQ. After removal of 0 bases from V and 5 bases from J, the junction contained 9 bases not matched to a gene. DNA of the CDR3: TGTGCCAGCAGCCAAGATCGACAGGGAACCCTATATGGCTACACCTTC. This codes for CASSQDRQGTLYGYTF.

The chain has TRBV19 and TRBJ2-1; 12 bases fit TRBD2. The V and J ends lost 4 bases and 7 bases, in that order; junction bases with no gene match: 8. The CDR3 totals 16 residues. CDR1 is LNHDA and CDR2 is SQIVND in the germline V gene (reference sequence). In nucleotides, the CDR3 is TGTGCCAGTAGTACAAGTCTAGCGGGAGGGCATAATGAGCAGTTCTTC. Its translation is CASSTSLAGGHNEQFF.

The genes are TRBV11-2 and TRBJ2-3; D is unresolved. The CDR3 runs 14 residues. Germline CDR1 reads SGHAT; CDR2 reads FQNNGV. Trimming removed 1 base from V and 2 bases from J, with 7 bases in between. The CDR3 spells CASSLASNTDTQYF. The CDR3 nucleotides read TGTGCCAGCAGCTTAGCGAGCAACACAGATACGCAGTATTTT.

The table lists this clone with a count of one. CDR3 nucleotides: TGCACCAGCAGCCAAGCGTGGGTTTCGGGTGGTGTCGAGCAGTACTTC. This encodes CTSSQAWVSGGVEQYF. The chain employs TRBV1 and TRBJ2-7; whether TRBD2, the table's D call, matches the DNA was not checked. TRBV1 is marked as a pseudogene. The CDR3 is 16 residues long.

The chain employs TRBV4-2 and TRBJ2-7, with 9 nucleotides matching TRBD2. Trimming took 5 bases from V and 0 from J; bases not matched to a gene: 5. The CDR3 length is 15 residues. Looked up from germline, CDR1 is LGHNA and CDR2 is YNFKEQ. The CDR3 loop reads CASSAAGGTSYEQYF. CDR3 nucleotide sequence: TGTGCCAGCAGCGCAGCGGGGGGCACCTCCTACGAGCAGTACTTC.

In nucleotides, the CDR3 is TGCGCCAGCAGCCCCGGGACTAGCGGGGGAGAAGAGACCCAGTACTTC. It yields the protein CASSPGTSGGEETQYF. J is TRBJ2-5 and V is TRBV4-3, with 14 bases matching TRBD2. V shed 4 bases and J 3 bases; nucleotides not matched to a gene: 4. This CDR3 spans 16 amino acids. CDR1 and CDR2 from the germline V gene are LGHNA and YSLEER.

This chain connects TRBV27 to TRBJ1-3; maybe TRBD1 (6 bases). Germline V gene data show CDR1 as MNHEY and CDR2 as SMNVEV (reference sequence). This CDR3 comprises 15 residues. V gave up 2 bases and J gave up 4 bases, with 12 bases separating them. The CDR3 DNA reads TGTGCCAGCAGTTTAGGGGGGGGCGCCGGAAACACCATATATTTT. This gives the protein CASSLGGGAGNTIYF.

The chain uses TRBV7-9 and TRBJ2-3; 10 nucleotides agree with TRBD1. The germline gives CDR1 SEHNR, CDR2 FQNEAQ (reference sequence). The CDR3 sequence is 16 residues long. Losses at the gene ends were 5 bases for V and 2 bases for J; bases not matched to a gene: 7. The CDR3 region has the DNA TGTGCCAGCAGCCGTTCCGGGACAGGGGTCACAGATACGCAGTATTTT. Amino acid sequence: CASSRSGTGVTDTQYF. Filled out from reference TRBV7-9 and TRBJ2-3, the complete variable domain reads DTGVSQNPRHKITKRGQNVTFRCDPISEHNRLYWYRQTLGQGPEFLTYFQNEAQLEKSRLLSDRFSAERPKGSFSTLEIQRTEQGDSAMYLCASSRSGTGVTDTQYFGPGTRLTVL.

The chain couples TRBV19 to TRBJ2-1; TRBD2 agrees at 14 bases. Trimming removed 3 bases from V and 2 bases from J; junction bases left unmatched: 6. The CDR3 sequence is 18 residues long. The germline V gene has CDR1 LNHDA and CDR2 SQIVND (reference sequence). The CDR3 protein is CASSILQGLAGAYNEQFF. DNA for the CDR3: TGTGCCAGTAGTATCCTCCAGGGACTAGCGGGAGCCTACAATGAGCAGTTCTTC.

A word on this clone: One junction end disagrees with the germline gene, perhaps due to a read error. The V call is TRBV10-1, the J call TRBJ2-3; D unclear. Germline CDR1 reads WNHNN; CDR2 reads SYGVQD (reference sequence). The CDR3 has 14 amino acids. This CDR3 reads CATSSTKNTDTQYF. In nucleotides, the CDR3 is TGCGCCACCAGTTCTACGAAAAACACAGATACGCAGTATTTT.

CDR3 region: CASSIELRGSTEAFF. In DNA form, the CDR3 reads TGTGCCAGTAGTATAGAACTAAGGGGTAGCACTGAAGCTTTCTTT. The chain employs TRBV19 and TRBJ1-1, with D perhaps TRBD1 (5 bases). The ends were cut back, 0 bases at V and 4 bases at J, with 12 bases in the middle. The germline V gene encodes CDR1 LNHDA and CDR2 SQIVND (reference sequence). The CDR3 has 15 amino acids.